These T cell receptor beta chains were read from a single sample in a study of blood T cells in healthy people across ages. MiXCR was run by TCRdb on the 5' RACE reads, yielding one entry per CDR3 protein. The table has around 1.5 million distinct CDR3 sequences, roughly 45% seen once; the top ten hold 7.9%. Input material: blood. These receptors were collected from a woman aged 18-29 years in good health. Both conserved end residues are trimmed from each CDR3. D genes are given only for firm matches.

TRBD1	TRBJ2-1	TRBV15	ATSRTGFSYNEQF
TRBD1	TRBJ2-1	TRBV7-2	ASSSGTGGFYEQF
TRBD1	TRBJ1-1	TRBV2	ASTSRGREAF
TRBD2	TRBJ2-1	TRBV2	ASRTSGRPSQF
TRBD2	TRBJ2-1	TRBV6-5	ASSYSGGNNEQF
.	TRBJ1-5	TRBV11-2	ASSEDSYSNQPQH
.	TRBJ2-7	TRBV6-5	ASTLRGGRTYEQY
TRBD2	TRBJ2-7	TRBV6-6	ASSRTSGRYEQY
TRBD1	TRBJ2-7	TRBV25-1	ASTATPGQGLELEQY
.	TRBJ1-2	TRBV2	ASSETGGGTPSGYT
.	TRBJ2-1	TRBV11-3	ASSLGGGFFGNEQF
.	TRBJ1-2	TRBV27	ASSWGSEGNGYT
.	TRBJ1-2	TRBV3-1	ASSQDVQAGGYT
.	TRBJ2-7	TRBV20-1	SASGTESSYEQY
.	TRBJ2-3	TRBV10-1	ASSEERGVGDTQY
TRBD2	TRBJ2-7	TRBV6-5	ATALAGGYEQY